Listed below are T cell receptor beta chains from one sample, sequenced in a study of identical twins. TCRdb re-analysed the 5' RACE reads in MiXCR, keeping a single row per CDR3 protein. The table lists 400,000 to 600,000 distinct CDR3 sequences, around 20% of them singletons, with approximately 0.48% in the top ten. The sample was also linked to a second study, of yellow fever vaccine responses in identical twins.

Sequencing was carried out using CD4+ T cells sorted from blood. These receptors originate from a woman under 30 in good health. The CDR3 runs from the conserved cysteine through the conserved F or W. The D gene is left open where the match is weak. Not all rows give a size; the values are once, few, many and, for expanded clones, a class.

abundance	v_gene	j_gene	d_gene	CDR3nt	CDR3aa
once	TRBV5-6	TRBJ1-6	TRBD1	TGTGCCAGCAGCGTAGGGAGGTGGGGACAGGGGAGTGGATCACCCCTCCACTTT	CASSVGRWGQGSGSPLHF
few	TRBV3-1	TRBJ2-1	TRBD2	TGTGCCAGCAGGGCGCGGGGGAGCTCCTACAATGAGCAGTTCTTC	CASRARGSSYNEQFF
NA	TRBV6-1	TRBJ1-2	TRBD1	TGTGCCAGCAGTACGCGGTCGACAGGGAGGGATGGCTACACCTTC	CASSTRSTGRDGYTF
NA	TRBV12-3/TRBV12-4	TRBJ1-1	TRBD1	TGTGCCAGCAGTTCCGGGACAGGGGTATCCTTT	CASSSGTGVSF
NA	TRBV7-3	TRBJ2-2	TRBD2	TGTGCCAGCAGCTTAAATCCTAGCGGGAGGAACGGGGAGCTGTTTTTT	CASSLNPSGRNGELFF
few	TRBV29-1	TRBJ2-7	TRBD1	TGCAGCGTTTTGAAGGGGGCCCCGTACGAGCAGTACTTC	CSVLKGAPYEQYF
few	TRBV5-1	TRBJ2-5	NA	TGCGCCAGCAGCTTGGGAGGAGGGCAGAGGGAGACCCAGTACTTC	CASSLGGGQRETQYF
NA	TRBV10-3	TRBJ2-7	NA	TGTGCCATCAGTGAGTCGGTCCGACAGGTATGGCACGAGCAGTACTTC	CAISESVRQVWHEQYF
NA	TRBV28	TRBJ1-3	NA	TGTGCCAGCGAAGTCAGGAGGGGAAGCTCTGGAAACACCATATATTTT	CASEVRRGSSGNTIYF
NA	TRBV3-1	TRBJ2-7	TRBD2	TGTGCCAGCAGCCAAGGACGAGCGGGAGGGCCCGGGGAGCAGTACTTC	CASSQGRAGGPGEQYF
NA	TRBV3-1	TRBJ2-3	TRBD2	TGTGCCAGCAGCTTCACTAGCGGGGGGGCGACAGATACGCAGTATTTT	CASSFTSGGATDTQYF
NA	TRBV15	TRBJ2-1	TRBD2	TGTGCCACCAGCACCCTTAGCGGGAGGTCCTCCTACAATGAGCAGTTCTTC	CATSTLSGRSSYNEQFF
NA	TRBV5-1	TRBJ1-2	TRBD1	TGCGCCAGCTCAGACAGGGGGGAAGGGTTGTGGTCCCGCTATGGCTACACCTTC	CASSDRGEGLWSRYGYTF
NA	TRBV6-2/TRBV6-3	TRBJ2-5	NA	TGTGCCAGCAGTTACGGTCTGCCTCAAGAGACCCAGTACTTC	CASSYGLPQETQYF
NA	TRBV5-1	TRBJ1-5	NA	TGCGCCAGCAGCCAGGGTGGGGGGGCGAACCAGCCCCAGCATTTT	CASSQGGGANQPQHF
NA	TRBV3-1	TRBJ2-1	NA	TGTGCCAGCAGCCAAGAGGCGGACAACTCCTACAATGAGCAGTTCTTC	CASSQEADNSYNEQFF
few	TRBV10-3	TRBJ2-3	TRBD1	TGTGCCATCTGGAAGGGGGCTGAAGATACGCAGTATTTT	CAIWKGAEDTQYF
NA	TRBV20-1	TRBJ2-2	NA	TGCAGTGCTAGATCGGGCAGGGCCACCGGGGAGCTGTTTTTT	CSARSGRATGELFF
NA	TRBV3-1	TRBJ2-7	TRBD2	TGTGCCAGCAGCCAAGCGTCACTAGCGTGGAAGTACTTC	CASSQASLAWKYF
NA	TRBV4-2	TRBJ2-3	NA	TGTGCCAGTTATAGGGCCGGGGTCTCAGATACGCAGTATTTT	CASYRAGVSDTQYF
many	TRBV18	TRBJ2-7	NA	TGTGCCAGCTCACGGGGTAGTAGCTACGAGCAGTACTTC	CASSRGSSYEQYF
few	TRBV4-2	TRBJ2-2	NA	TGTGCCAGCAACCCCGGGACCTTGAACACCGGGGAGCTGTTTTTT	CASNPGTLNTGELFF
NA	TRBV9	TRBJ2-7	NA	TGTGCCAGCAGCCCAAAGTGGAGCCAGACCTACGAGCAGTACTTC	CASSPKWSQTYEQYF
NA	TRBV20-1	TRBJ2-1	TRBD2	TGCAGTGCACCGACCGGGACTAGAAACTACAATGAGCAGTTCTTC	CSAPTGTRNYNEQFF
NA	TRBV28	TRBJ2-3	TRBD2	TGTGCCAGCAGCGCGCCTAGCGGGAGGGCAGATACGCAGTATTTT	CASSAPSGRADTQYF
NA	TRBV11-1	TRBJ1-5	NA	TGTGCCAGCAGCTTAGCGATTGACCTGACCGGGTCTTTCTATCAGCCCCAGCATTTT	CASSLAIDLTGSFYQPQHF
few	TRBV7-2	TRBJ1-1	NA	TGTGCCAGCAGCCCCGGACGGTGGAACACTGAAGCTTTCTTT	CASSPGRWNTEAFF
NA	TRBV5-6	TRBJ1-1	NA	TGTGCCAGCAGCTTGGTGGGTAGGTACACTGAAGCTTTCTTT	CASSLVGRYTEAFF
NA	TRBV5-1	TRBJ2-3	NA	TGCGCCAGCAAGGTCGCCCGCACGGAGATAGGTACGCAGTATTTT	CASKVARTEIGTQYF
few	TRBV7-2	TRBJ2-5	NA	TGTGCCAGCAGCTTAGCGATCGGAGAGACCCAGTACTTC	CASSLAIGETQYF
NA	TRBV5-1	TRBJ2-1	NA	TGCGCCAGCAGCTTGATTCAGGGTCACTACAATGAGCAGTTCTTC	CASSLIQGHYNEQFF
NA	TRBV5-1	TRBJ1-1	NA	TGCGCCAGCAGCTTGAGGCAGGTAGTGGCGGGGAACACTGAAGCTTTCTTT	CASSLRQVVAGNTEAFF
NA	TRBV5-6	TRBJ1-3	NA	TGTGCCAGCAGCTTGGGCGGCCCGAACTCTGGAAACACCATATATTTT	CASSLGGPNSGNTIYF
NA	TRBV12-3/TRBV12-4	TRBJ2-7	NA	TGTGCCAGCAGACCTGACAGCTCCTACGAGCAGTACTTC	CASRPDSSYEQYF
NA	TRBV29-1	TRBJ2-2	TRBD2	TGCAGCGCCCATGGGACTAGCGGGGGCACCGGGGAGCTGTTTTTT	CSAHGTSGGTGELFF
NA	TRBV12-3/TRBV12-4	TRBJ2-3	NA	TGTGCCAGCAGGGGGGCGGCGGCTAGCGTGAGCACAGATACGCAGTATTTT	CASRGAAASVSTDTQYF
few	TRBV29-1	TRBJ1-1	NA	TGCAGCGTTTCACAGCAGAACACTGAAGCTTTCTTT	CSVSQQNTEAFF
few	TRBV10-3	TRBJ2-3	TRBD2	TGTGCCACCCGGGAGGCCCCCACAGATACGCAGTATTTT	CATREAPTDTQYF
NA	TRBV6-5	TRBJ2-3	NA	TGTGCCAGCAGTTACAAGAGGGACAGCACAGATACGCAGTATTTT	CASSYKRDSTDTQYF
once	TRBV7-8	TRBJ2-7	NA	TGTGCCAGCACCTCCCCCCCTTACGAGCAGTACTTC	CASTSPPYEQYF
NA	TRBV20-1	TRBJ2-1	TRBD2	TGCAGTGCTAAGCCTCCTCTAGCGGGGGGCCACAATGAGCAGTTCTTC	CSAKPPLAGGHNEQFF
NA	TRBV20-1	TRBJ2-1	NA	TGCAGTGCTAGTGGGTCGGGATTGCACTACAATGAGCAGTTCTTC	CSASGSGLHYNEQFF
NA	TRBV7-6	TRBJ2-3	TRBD2	TGTGCCAGCAGCACCATGGGGACTAGCATTGGGACAGATACGCAGTATTTT	CASSTMGTSIGTDTQYF